The 5 T cell receptor beta chains reported below all come from one sample, sequenced in a study of blood T cell repertoires in COVID-19. Measured with immunoSEQ multiplex PCR; TCRdb has only the in-frame clones, and not every one. The data hold over 200,000 clones, with approximately 88% observed a single time. Sequencing used peripheral blood. All receptors derive from a woman aged 25-40 years with acute or convalescent COVID-19.

The gene calls are TRBV5-6 and TRBJ2-7, with D possibly being TRBD1 (6 bases). Germline V gene sequence: CDR1 SGHDT, CDR2 YYEEEE. Trimming left V 0 bases short and J 4 bases short, with 17 bases between. This CDR3 region has 16 residues. CDR3: CASSLVIGQGIYEQYF. The CDR3 DNA reads as TGTGCCAGCAGCTTGGTGATCGGGCAGGGGATTTACGAGCAGTACTTC.

The chain recombines TRBV4-2 with TRBJ2-1, with 7 bases matching TRBD2. There are 17 residues in the CDR3. The V segment lost 0 bases and the J segment 10 bases; nucleotides outside the gene matches: 15. The germline CDR1 and CDR2 sequences are LGHNA and YNFKEQ. The CDR3 DNA is TGTGCCAGCAGCCAAGATCGGGGCGGGAGTGAACGGCGCGAGCAGTTCTTC. Translating gives CASSQDRGGSERREQFF.

The CDR3: CASRSLYEQYF. The CDR3, as DNA: TGTGCCAGCAGGTCACTCTACGAGCAGTACTTC. The rearrangement joins TRBV5-6 to TRBJ2-7; D not certain. CDR1 is SGHDT and CDR2 is YYEEEE in the germline V gene. The CDR3 covers 11 residues. Trimming stripped 5 bases from V and 3 bases from J, with 6 bases between.

This chain joins TRBV19 and TRBJ2-7, with 7 bases that match TRBD2. From germline, CDR1 is LNHDA and CDR2 SQIVND (reference sequence). CDR3 length: 15 amino acids. Losses at the gene ends were 5 bases for V and 5 bases for J; bases not matched to a gene: 12. The CDR3 sequence: CASSARSLTSDEQYF. In DNA form, the CDR3 reads TGTGCCAGTAGTGCCCGGAGTCTAACTAGCGACGAGCAGTACTTC.

The chain is built from TRBV12-3 or TRBV12-4 and TRBJ2-1; D is unresolved. This CDR3 is built from 12 residues. The germline V and J ends were trimmed by 3 bases and 7 bases, with 7 bases remaining between them. The CDR3 nucleotides read TGTGCCAGCAGTTTCTGGAGTAATGAGCAGTTCTTC. Amino acids: CASSFWSNEQFF.